These 2 T cell receptor beta chains originate from one sample sequenced in a study of T cells in Graves' hyperthyroidism and ophthalmopathy. Amplification targeted TCR beta CDR3 regions from RNA transcripts. The HTBI primer set drove a first-round RT-PCR of the TCR CDR3. In TCRdb, the multiplex PCR reads were re-called with MiXCR into one record per CDR3 protein. Here the sample spans 200,000 to 250,000 distinct CDR3 sequences, approximately 25% being singletons. Sequenced sample: blood. The source of these receptors is a woman between 35 and 50 years old with Graves' ophthalmopathy.

The J gene is TRBJ1-6, the V gene TRBV2; D gene ambiguous. This CDR3 has 15 residues. V lost 6 bases, J lost 0 bases, and 9 bases lay in between. Germline loops: CDR1 SNHLY, CDR2 FYNNEI. DNA of the CDR3: TGTGCCAGCAGCCCACGGAGCTCCTATAATTCACCCCTCCACTTT. It encodes CASSPRSSYNSPLHF. Looking up the rest from reference TRBV2 and TRBJ1-6 gives the full variable domain: EPEVTQTPSHQVTQMGQEVILRCVPISNHLYFYWYRQILGQKVEFLVSFYNNEISEKSEIFDDQFSVERPDGSNFTLKIRSTKLEDSAMYFCASSPRSSYNSPLHFGNGTRLTVT.

This clonotype has a count of ten or more. The V gene is TRBV6-2 or TRBV6-3, the J gene TRBJ2-7, with TRBD2 matching over 12 bases. Germline CDR1 reads MNHEY; CDR2 reads SVGEGT. V lost 6 bases and J lost 4; bases outside the gene matches: 7. This CDR3 is built from 15 residues. The CDR3 protein is CASSRTTSGSYEQYF. The CDR3 coding sequence is TGTGCCAGCAGCCGCACGACTAGCGGGAGTTACGAGCAGTACTTC.